This record concerns one T cell receptor beta chain sequence. No antigen is known for it. In the PCR, 60 Vbeta and 13 Jbeta primers were used. Data came from immunoSEQ multiplex PCR; TCRdb stores just in-frame clones and leaves some out. The sample yields approximately 150,000 clones, around 80% seen once. The sample comes from a study of cytomegalovirus exposure and HLA in healthy donors. Findings and limits, study-wide: Information on immune exposure was restricted to one variable (CMV serostatus). Later on, an analysis showed TCR association rates differing by HLA locus, with DRB1 the most and HLA-C the fewest.

The germline V and J ends were trimmed by 4 bases and 7 bases, with 10 bases remaining between them. Per germline, CDR1 SNHLY and CDR2 FYNNEI. This CDR3 comprises 12 residues. V and J are TRBV2 and TRBJ1-2; possibly TRBD1 for D (6 bases). Specimen: PBMCs. This clonotype was sampled from a man aged 18 to 30 in good health and CMV-seropositive. In DNA, the CDR3 is TGTGCCAGCAGTGCGGACAGAGGTGGCTACACCTTC. Its translation: CASSADRGGYTF.